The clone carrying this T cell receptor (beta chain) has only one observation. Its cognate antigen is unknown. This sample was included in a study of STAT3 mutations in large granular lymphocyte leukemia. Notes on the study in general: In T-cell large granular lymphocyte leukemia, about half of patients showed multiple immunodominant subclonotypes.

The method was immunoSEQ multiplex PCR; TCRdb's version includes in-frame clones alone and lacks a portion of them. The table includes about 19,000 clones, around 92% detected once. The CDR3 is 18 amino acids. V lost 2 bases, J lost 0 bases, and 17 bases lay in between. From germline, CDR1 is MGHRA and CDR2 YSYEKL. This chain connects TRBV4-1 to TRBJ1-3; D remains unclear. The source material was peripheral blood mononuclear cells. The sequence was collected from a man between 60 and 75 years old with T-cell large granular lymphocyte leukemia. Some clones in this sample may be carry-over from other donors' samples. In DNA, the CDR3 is TGCGCCAGCAGCCAAACCGTGACGTTCTCCCCCTCTGGAAACACCATATATTTT. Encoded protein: CASSQTVTFSPSGNTIYF.